A single sample is the source of the 19 T cell receptor beta chains below, sequenced in a study of blood T cell repertoires in COVID-19. TCRdb's table, derived via immunoSEQ multiplex PCR, lists solely in-frame clones and lacks some. The sample yields over 200,000 clones, around 75% seen once. Specimen: peripheral blood. The receptor source for this set is a human donor in a cohort sampled during active COVID-19.

V is TRBV20-1 and J is TRBJ2-7; TRBD2 might be the D (5 bases). With 6 bases removed from V and 7 bases from J, the gap between germline ends came to 13 bases. There are 11 residues in the CDR3. Germline V CDR1 and CDR2: DFQATT, SNEGSKA (reference sequence). The chain's CDR3 is CSARTPGEQYF. CDR3 nucleotide sequence: TGCAGTGCCAGGACCCCGGGGGAGCAGTACTTC.

The J gene is TRBJ1-2, the V gene TRBV24-1, with a tentative D call TRBD1 (6 bases). Trimming took off 2 bases at V and 2 bases at J, with 8 bases between the two ends. CDR3 length: 14 residues. The V gene's germline CDR1 is KGHDR and CDR2 SFDVKD. The CDR3 bases are TGTGCCACCAGTGATTGGACAGAGAACTATGGCTACACCTTC. Translation gives CATSDWTENYGYTF.

The rearrangement joins TRBV4-3 to TRBJ1-5; D not certain. The CDR3 consists of 13 residues. V lost 0 bases and J lost 5, with 5 bases in between. CDR1 is LGHNA and CDR2 is YSLEER in the germline V gene. The CDR3 spells CASSQDPYQPQHF. In DNA, the CDR3 is TGCGCCAGCAGCCAAGATCCCTATCAGCCCCAGCATTTT.

The chain combines TRBV4-3 with TRBJ1-2; no clear D. Trimming cost V 2 bases and J 1 base, with 8 bases left between them. CDR3 size: 14 residues. The germline V gene encodes CDR1 LGHNA and CDR2 YSLEER. The CDR3 nucleotides read TGCGCCAGCAGCCAAAACATTTTTAACTATGGCTACACCTTC. It codes for CASSQNIFNYGYTF.

The chain employs TRBV4-3 and TRBJ1-1; 7 positions agree with TRBD1. Germline V gene sequence: CDR1 LGHNA, CDR2 YSLEER. V dropped 4 bases and J dropped 13; count of bases not matched to a gene: 12. The CDR3 extends over 13 amino acids. The CDR3 DNA reads as TGCGCCAGCAGCCCGGGACAGTGGGGTCTTGGTTTCTTT. Encoded protein: CASSPGQWGLGFF.

V gene TRBV18 combines with J gene TRBJ2-1; TRBD2 matches at 12 bases. CDR1 and CDR2 from the germline V gene are KGHSH and LQKENI. This CDR3 contains 15 residues. Trimming at V came to 2 bases and at J to 8 bases, leaving 4 bases not matched to a gene. The CDR3 region is CASSPGLAGGDEQFF. In DNA, the CDR3 is TGTGCCAGCTCACCAGGGCTAGCGGGAGGGGATGAGCAGTTCTTC.

The V and J genes are TRBV6-5 and TRBJ2-7, with 10 bases lining up with TRBD1. V lost 6 bases to trimming and J lost 5 bases; unmatched junction nucleotides: 7. The germline V gene encodes CDR1 MNHEY and CDR2 SVGAGI. The CDR3 extends over 14 amino acids. The CDR3 bases are TGTGCCAGCAGAAGGGGACAGGGGAGCCACGAGCAGTACTTC. This encodes CASRRGQGSHEQYF.

The chain is built from TRBV6-2 or TRBV6-3 and TRBJ2-7; D perhaps matches TRBD1 (6 bases). The germline gives CDR1 MNHEY, CDR2 SVGEGT. This CDR3 has 15 residues. Trimming took 5 bases from V and 0 from J, leaving 14 bases between them. The CDR3 reads CASSRSRDNSYEQYF. The CDR3 DNA reads TGTGCCAGCAGTCGTTCCCGGGACAACTCCTACGAGCAGTACTTC.

This rearrangement joins TRBV6-5 to TRBJ1-4, with TRBD1 identical over 7 bases. V shed 2 bases and J 8 bases; nucleotides not matched to a gene: 5. The CDR3 covers 14 residues. The germline gives CDR1 MNHEY, CDR2 SVGAGI. The CDR3 region has the DNA TGTGCCAGCAGTTACGACAGGGTTCGGGAAAAACTGTTTTTT. Encoded protein: CASSYDRVREKLFF.

The CDR3 DNA follows: TGTGCCAGCAGCTTGGGCACAGGGACGGTCCAAGAGACCCAGTACTTC. This codes for CASSLGTGTVQETQYF. This chain connects TRBV7-6 to TRBJ2-5, with a weak D call TRBD1 (6 bases). In germline, CDR1 is SGHVS, CDR2 FNYEAQ. Between the trimmed V and J ends, which lost 3 bases and 1 base, there was a span of 15 bases. This CDR3 is 16 amino acids long.

V usage is TRBV3-1 (or the pseudogene TRBV3-2) and J usage is TRBJ2-2, with 9 positions matching TRBD2. V lost 4 bases and J lost 2; bases outside the gene matches: 2. The germline V gene has CDR1 LGHDT and CDR2 YNNKEL (reference sequence). The length of the CDR3 is 15 residues. CDR3 sequence (DNA): TGTGCCAGCAGCCTAGCGGGAGTAAACACCGGGGAGCTGTTTTTT. This translates into CASSLAGVNTGELFF.

This chain links TRBV19 with TRBJ1-4; D gene ambiguous. The CDR3 consists of 15 residues. V dropped 0 bases and J dropped 4 bases, with 9 bases sitting between them. Germline V gives CDR1 LNHDA, CDR2 SQIVND (reference sequence). The CDR3 loop reads CASSIDRRFNEKLFF. For the CDR3, the DNA is TGTGCCAGTAGTATAGATCGCAGATTTAATGAAAAACTGTTTTTT. Based on the CDR3 plus reference TRBV19 and TRBJ1-4, the full variable domain is DGGITQSPKYLFRKEGQNVTLSCEQNLNHDAMYWYRQDPGQGLRLIYYSQIVNDFQKGDIAEGYSVSREKKESFPLTVTSAQKNPTAFYLCASSIDRRFNEKLFFGSGTQLSVL.

This chain uses TRBV10-3 with TRBJ2-3; TRBD2 matches at 11 bases. The CDR3 length is 15 residues. Per the germline V gene, CDR1 is ENHRY and CDR2 is SYGVKD. V gave up 6 bases and J gave up 2 bases; unmatched junction bases: 4. This CDR3 is CAIRLAGGPTDTQYF. The CDR3 DNA reads TGTGCCATCAGGCTAGCGGGAGGACCCACAGATACGCAGTATTTT.

The rearrangement joins TRBV11-2 to TRBJ1-1; 7 bases are shared with TRBD1. V was pared by 6 bases and J by 7 bases, with 14 bases of the junction left unmatched. Germline assignment: CDR1 SGHAT and CDR2 FQNNGV. CDR3 length: 15 amino acids. The CDR3 region is CASRKIGTEMIEAFF. The CDR3 nucleotides are TGTGCCAGCAGGAAAATTGGGACAGAAATGATTGAAGCTTTCTTT.

This sequence joins TRBV5-6 and TRBJ2-3; D remains ambiguous. CDR1 and CDR2 (germline): SGHDT, YYEEEE. V lost 4 bases and J 3 bases, leaving 6 bases between the germline ends. The CDR3 consists of 12 residues. The CDR3 coding sequence is TGTGCCAGCAGCCCAGAAACAGATACGCAGTATTTT. Translating gives CASSPETDTQYF.

The V call is TRBV4-1, the J call TRBJ2-2, with TRBD2 matching over 7 bases. Germline values: CDR1 MGHRA, CDR2 YSYEKL. V gave up 1 base and J gave up 7 bases; unmatched junction bases: 15. The length of the CDR3 is 18 residues. The CDR3 DNA follows: TGCGCCAGCAGCCAAGGAATGGCGGGAGTGTTTAGTCACGGGGAGCTGTTTTTT. Translating gives CASSQGMAGVFSHGELFF.

The chain links TRBV5-4 to TRBJ2-4, with 8 bases lining up with TRBD2. Germline lookup yields CDR1 SGHNT and CDR2 YYREEE (reference sequence). The CDR3 has 14 amino acids. The ends lost 4 bases at V and 7 bases at J; junction bases unmatched: 7. CDR3 coding DNA: TGTGCCAGCAGCCCGAGCGGGAGTGTGAACATTCAGTACTTC. Encoded protein: CASSPSGSVNIQYF.

The chain uses TRBV6-6 and TRBJ2-1; no definite D call. This CDR3 contains 13 residues. Germline-derived CDR1 and CDR2 are MNHNY and SVGAGI (reference sequence). Between the trimmed V and J ends, which lost 7 bases and 8 bases, there was a span of 15 bases. CDR3 nucleotides: TGTGCCAGCAAAGAACCCGAGAAACATGAGCAGTTCTTC. The encoded protein is CASKEPEKHEQFF.

J is TRBJ2-7 and V is TRBV19; 10 nucleotides match TRBD1. Germline V CDR1 and CDR2: LNHDA, SQIVND (reference sequence). The CDR3 covers 16 residues. The junction had 7 bases not matched to a gene; V was cut back by 2 bases and J by 3 bases. CDR3 bases: TGTGCCAGTAGTATACCGACCGGGACAGGGGTCTACGAGCAGTACTTC. Protein product: CASSIPTGTGVYEQYF.